The next 7 T cell receptor beta chains were all read from a single sample in a study of post-analysis software for immune sequencing data. cDNA libraries of TCR beta carried unique molecular identifiers. TCRdb ran MiXCR on the PCR reads and lists one entry per CDR3 protein. Of roughly 580,000 distinct CDR3 sequences in the sample, about 40% were seen once. Antigen specificity for these receptors is unknown. Study-level points and caveats: Compared with controls, patients had more of about five TRBV segments, including TRBV5-6, TRBV5-1 and TRBV20-1.

Input material: blood. The receptors were sampled from a girl aged 10 to 17 with multiple sclerosis.

The rearrangement joins TRBV5-1 to TRBJ2-7, with a tentative D call TRBD1 (5 bases). The CDR3 is 13 amino acids. The V gene's germline CDR1 is SGHRS and CDR2 YFSETQ. V was pared by 4 bases and J by 4 bases, with 12 bases between. CDR3 in amino acids: CASSPAGFYEQYF. The CDR3 DNA follows: TGCGCCAGCAGCCCGGCAGGGTTTTACGAGCAGTACTTC.

This chain joins TRBV27 and TRBJ1-1, with D tentatively TRBD1 (5 bases). Trimming cost V 5 bases and J 4 bases, with 11 bases left between them. Germline values: CDR1 MNHEY, CDR2 SMNVEV (reference sequence). The CDR3 sequence is 13 residues long. The CDR3 sequence: CASSVGRTTEAFF. The CDR3 coding sequence is TGTGCCAGCAGTGTGGGACGAACCACTGAAGCTTTCTTT.

This clonotype occurred a few times. This chain joins TRBV6-5 and TRBJ2-3; no definite D call. The CDR3 extends over 13 amino acids. Trimming removed 0 bases at V and 8 bases at J, with 9 bases between. CDR1 MNHEY and CDR2 SVGAGI come from the germline V gene. CDR3 sequence (DNA): TGTGCCAGCAGTTACTCGAGGCTGGGTACGCAGTATTTT. It encodes CASSYSRLGTQYF.

V and J are TRBV20-1 and TRBJ2-1, with 12 nucleotides matching TRBD2. The CDR3 has 16 amino acids. Unmatched junction bases numbered 7, after V lost 0 bases and J lost 7 bases. Germline V lookup: CDR1 DFQATT, CDR2 SNEGSKA (reference sequence). CDR3 bases: TGCAGTGCTAGAGACCCGGGACTAGCGGGCCCAAATGAGCAGTTCTTC. It encodes CSARDPGLAGPNEQFF.

This clonotype has a handful of counts. V gene TRBV10-3 combines with J gene TRBJ1-5; unclear D gene. Germline CDR1 is ENHRY and CDR2 is SYGVKD. The CDR3 consists of 14 residues. V dropped 5 bases and J dropped 5 bases, with 13 bases sitting between them. CDR3 in amino acids: CAISPEKGDQPQHF. The CDR3 DNA reads as TGTGCCATCAGTCCAGAGAAGGGTGATCAGCCCCAGCATTTT.

The chain has TRBV4-1 and TRBJ1-2; D unresolved. V was trimmed by 2 bases and J by 3 bases, leaving 10 bases between them. The CDR3 is 14 residues long. Germline CDR1 and CDR2: MGHRA and YSYEKL. The CDR3 nucleotides read TGCGCCAGCAGCCAAATAGCATTGGACTATGGCTACACCTTC. Protein sequence: CASSQIALDYGYTF.

This clonotype occurred a few times. The rearrangement links TRBV7-2 to TRBJ1-5; D gene unclear. Germline V lookup: CDR1 SGHTA, CDR2 FQGNSA. There are 14 residues in the CDR3. V lost 7 bases to trimming and J lost 4 bases, with 14 bases between them. Written as DNA, the CDR3 is TGTGCCAGCAACCTCCTCTCGGAGAATCAGCCCCAGCATTTT. Protein product: CASNLLSENQPQHF. The full variable domain, in which reference TRBV7-2 and TRBJ1-5 provide the parts outside the CDR3, is GAGVSQSPSNKVTEKGKDVELRCDPISGHTALYWYRQSLGQGLEFLIYFQGNSAPDKSGLPSDRFSAERTGGSVSTLTIQRTQQEDSAVYLCASNLLSENQPQHFGDGTRLSIL.